These T cell receptor beta chains were read from a single sample in a study of memory CD4+ T cells and cytomegalovirus serostatus. Generated by immunoSEQ multiplex PCR, the TCRdb table keeps only in-frame clones and is missing some. The sample includes 45,000 to 70,000 clones, under 90% of them seen just once. Sequences were obtained from memory CD4+ T cells from blood. These receptors all come from an adult in good health and CMV-seronegative. Some clones in this sample may be carry-over from other donors' samples. Both conserved end residues are part of each CDR3.

length: 17; J: TRBJ1-1; V: TRBV2; CDR3: CASTPLRNTGLNTEAFF
length: 13; J: TRBJ1-3; V: TRBV10-1; CDR3: CASSEAQGNTIYF
length: 13; J: TRBJ2-1; V: TRBV1; CDR3: CTSTGRNNNEQFF
length: 15; J: TRBJ2-4; V: TRBV7-9; CDR3: CASSLGDLRGNIQYF
length: 12; J: TRBJ1-2; V: TRBV5-1; CDR3: CASNVGQGAYTF
length: 15; J: TRBJ1-5; V: TRBV28; CDR3: CASSFGSTVYQPQHF
length: 15; J: TRBJ1-3; V: TRBV6-1; CDR3: CASSVDGGSGNTIYF
length: 17; J: TRBJ2-1; V: TRBV4-2; CDR3: CASSQDFGVPLYNEQFF
length: 14; J: TRBJ2-2; V: TRBV7-7; CDR3: CASSPDSGDGELFF
length: 13; J: TRBJ2-7; V: TRBV6-1; CDR3: CASAVQGYYEQYF
length: 16; J: TRBJ2-3; V: TRBV5-1; CDR3: CASSLTGQGKGDTQYF
length: 13; J: TRBJ1-5; V: TRBV10-2; CDR3: CASSQQGGQPQHF
length: 13; J: TRBJ1-2; V: TRBV11-2; CDR3: CASSLVSVNGYTF
length: 11; J: TRBJ2-1; V: TRBV7-9; CDR3: CAKGGNNEQFF
length: 14; J: TRBJ1-6; V: TRBV5-8; CDR3: CASSLGGLASPLHF
length: 16; J: TRBJ2-1; V: TRBV28; CDR3: CASSLVLAGVYNEQFF
length: 15; J: TRBJ2-2; V: TRBV5-1; CDR3: CASSEGLENTGELFF
length: 14; J: TRBJ1-5; V: TRBV2; CDR3: CASSERGSNQPQHF
length: 15; J: TRBJ2-2; V: TRBV19; CDR3: CASSRTGLGTGELFF
length: 13; J: TRBJ1-2; V: TRBV29-1; CDR3: CSVDGQDFYGYTF
length: 14; J: TRBJ1-2; V: TRBV19; CDR3: CASDPGQGYFGYTF
length: 16; J: TRBJ1-2; V: TRBV5-4; CDR3: CASSRLDREGSYGYTF
length: 14; J: TRBJ1-3; V: TRBV6-1; CDR3: CAAHPGVSGNTIYF